This entry lists 27 T cell receptor beta chains sequenced from one sample in a study of technical replicates of blood from a handful of donors. The assay was immunoSEQ multiplex PCR, and TCRdb's table has in-frame clones only and misses some. Among tens of thousands of clones listed, 70% to 90% were seen once. The material sequenced was PBMCs. All receptors derive from a human donor in good health. Some clones in this sample may be carry-over from other donors' samples.

With regard to this clone: The same CDR3 also results from other DNA sequences found in this sample. The chain couples TRBV5-1 to TRBJ2-5, with 14 bases fitting TRBD2. Germline CDR1 and CDR2: SGHRS and YFSETQ. Trimming took 3 bases from V and 1 from J; bases not matched to a gene: 2. CDR3 size: 16 residues. The CDR3 nucleotides are TGCGCCAGCAGCTCCGGGACTAGCGGGGGCCAAGAGACCCAGTACTTC. Its translation is CASSSGTSGGQETQYF.

V gene TRBV9 combines with J gene TRBJ2-3, with D perhaps matching TRBD2 (6 bases). This CDR3 is built from 15 residues. In germline, CDR1 is SGDLS, CDR2 YYNGEE. Deletions cut 0 bases from V and 3 bases from J, with 11 bases between. The CDR3 reads CASSVVGSGTDTQYF. In DNA, the CDR3 is TGTGCCAGCAGCGTAGTCGGGAGTGGGACAGATACGCAGTATTTT.

The chain joins TRBV6-5 to TRBJ2-7, with TRBD1 matching over 9 bases. V shed 5 bases, J shed 4 bases, and the junction held 9 bases outside the gene matches. The CDR3 contains 15 residues. The germline CDR1 and CDR2 sequences are MNHEY and SVGAGI. The CDR3 DNA is TGTGCCAGCAGTCCAGTCGGGACAGGGAAATACGAGCAGTACTTC. Translating gives CASSPVGTGKYEQYF.

The chain employs TRBV18 and TRBJ1-5, with 7 bases matching TRBD1. Germline V gene data show CDR1 as KGHSH and CDR2 as LQKENI. Trimming cost V 5 bases and J 6 bases; bases outside gene matches: 7. The CDR3 contains 14 residues. The CDR3 loop reads CASSETGLVQPQHF. The CDR3 DNA sequence: TGTGCCAGCTCAGAGACAGGGTTGGTTCAGCCCCAGCATTTT. Variable domain in full (rest from reference TRBV18 and TRBJ1-5): NAGVMQNPRHLVRRRGQEARLRCSPMKGHSHVYWYRQLPEEGLKFMVYLQKENIIDESGMPKERFSAEFPKEGPSILRIQQVVRGDSAAYFCASSETGLVQPQHFGDGTRLSIL.

CDR3 loop: CASSTDRMNTEAFF. DNA for the CDR3: TGTGCCAGCAGCACCGACAGGATGAACACTGAAGCTTTCTTT. The gene calls are TRBV7-2 and TRBJ1-1; a weak D match, TRBD1 (6 bases). V dropped 5 bases and J dropped 0 bases, with 10 bases sitting between them. This CDR3 spans 14 amino acids. Germline V gives CDR1 SGHTA, CDR2 FQGNSA.

The genes are TRBV6-4 and TRBJ2-6, with 9 bases fitting TRBD1. Trimming at V came to 6 bases and at J to 1 base, leaving 4 bases not matched to a gene. This CDR3 comprises 16 residues. Per the germline V gene, CDR1 is MRHNA and CDR2 is SNTAGT. This chain's CDR3 is CASSAGTGSGANVLTF. In DNA form, the CDR3 reads TGTGCCAGCAGCGCCGGGACAGGGTCTGGGGCCAACGTCCTGACTTTC.

This chain joins TRBV7-2 and TRBJ1-1; TRBD1 matches 7 bases. V gave up 5 bases and J gave up 11 bases; unmatched junction bases: 8. CDR3 size: 12 residues. Germline CDR1 is SGHTA and CDR2 is FQGNSA. CDR3 sequence reads: CASSQRGQKAFF. The DNA of the CDR3 is TGTGCCAGCAGCCAACGGGGACAGAAGGCTTTCTTT.

The chain joins TRBV4-3 to TRBJ2-3; TRBD2 matches 9 bases. This CDR3 region has 17 residues. Germline V lookup: CDR1 LGHNA, CDR2 YSLEER. Losses at the gene ends were 0 bases for V and 3 bases for J; bases not matched to a gene: 7. This CDR3 reads CASSQDGGGAFTDTQYF. Written as DNA, the CDR3 is TGCGCCAGCAGCCAAGATGGCGGGGGGGCCTTTACAGATACGCAGTATTTT.

The rearrangement links TRBV29-1 to TRBJ1-2, with 7 bases aligning to TRBD1. In germline, CDR1 is SQVTM, CDR2 ANQGSEA. J gave up 4 bases and V 6 bases, and 11 bases lay outside the gene matches. The length of the CDR3 is 14 residues. CDR3 protein: CSVEIPGQFYGYTF. The CDR3 nucleotides are TGCAGCGTCGAAATCCCGGGACAGTTCTATGGCTACACCTTC.

The chain combines TRBV7-9 with TRBJ1-6; 8 bases match TRBD1. CDR1 is SEHNR, CDR2 FQNEAQ, per germline (reference sequence). The trim removed 1 base at V and 3 bases at J, leaving 5 bases unmatched. The CDR3 has 17 residues. The CDR3 DNA reads as TGTGCCAGCAGCTTAGTCATCAGGGGGCACTATAATTCACCCCTCCACTTT. Translation: CASSLVIRGHYNSPLHF.

This clone has only one observation. J is TRBJ1-2 and V is TRBV5-4; D is ambiguous. The CDR3 covers 14 residues. The V gene lost 2 bases and the J gene lost 3 bases, with 11 bases spanning the gap. Per the germline V gene, CDR1 is SGHNT and CDR2 is YYREEE (reference sequence). The CDR3 sequence is CASSFVEGYYGYTF. The CDR3 coding sequence is TGTGCCAGCAGCTTTGTAGAGGGATACTATGGCTACACCTTC.

Here the CDR3 reads CASRRGSELYNEQFF. CDR3 nucleotides: TGTGCCAGCAGGCGGGGTAGCGAGCTCTACAATGAGCAGTTCTTC. The genes are TRBV6-5 and TRBJ2-1; D is perhaps TRBD2 (6 bases). The CDR3 has 15 residues. V was pared by 6 bases and J by 3 bases, with 15 bases between. Germline V gives CDR1 MNHEY, CDR2 SVGAGI.

The J gene is TRBJ1-5, the V gene TRBV7-5; the table's D gene call, TRBD1, was not cross checked with the DNA. TRBV7-5 constitutes a pseudogene. The CDR3 runs to 11 residues. DNA of the CDR3: TGTGCCAGAAGCTTAAGGGTACAGGCCCATTTT. Translation: CARSLRVQAHF.

This clone was recorded once. This sequence joins TRBV7-9 and TRBJ2-3; D perhaps matches TRBD2 (5 bases). Germline V gives CDR1 SEHNR, CDR2 FQNEAQ (reference sequence). CDR3 length: 16 amino acids. V gave up 1 base and J gave up 0 bases, with 11 bases separating them. CDR3 nucleotides: TGTGCCAGCAGCTTAGGGGTAGCGACGAGCACAGATACGCAGTATTTT. This sequence encodes CASSLGVATSTDTQYF.

This chain joins TRBV15 and TRBJ2-5, with 7 bases identical to TRBD1. The CDR3 has 16 residues. The V gene's germline CDR1 is LNHNV and CDR2 YYDKDF (reference sequence). Trimming at V came to 0 bases and at J to 4 bases, leaving 8 bases not matched to a gene. CDR3 sequence (DNA): TGTGCCACCAGCAGAGATCGTAGGGGGCGGGCAGAGACCCAGTACTTC. Translated: CATSRDRRGRAETQYF.

The rearrangement uses TRBV10-3 and TRBJ2-4, with 8 bases identical to TRBD2. Unmatched junction bases numbered 6, after V lost 2 bases and J lost 3 bases. Germline CDR1 ENHRY, CDR2 SYGVKD. The CDR3 extends over 16 amino acids. Written as DNA, the CDR3 is TGTGCCATCAGTGAGGGCGGGGGGCGAGACAAAAACATTCAGTACTTC. Its translation is CAISEGGGRDKNIQYF.

The rearrangement joins TRBV27 to TRBJ2-1; TRBD2 matches at 14 bases. The germline V gene has CDR1 MNHEY and CDR2 SMNVEV (reference sequence). This CDR3 is built from 13 residues. With V trimmed by 5 bases and J by 16 bases, 7 bases remained unmatched. The CDR3 protein is CASSGPGLAGVFF. The CDR3 DNA reads TGTGCCAGCAGTGGCCCGGGACTAGCGGGAGTTTTCTTC.

V usage is TRBV18 and J usage is TRBJ1-3; D gene uncertain. V lost 2 bases and J lost 2, with 10 bases in between. The CDR3 totals 15 residues. The germline V gene has CDR1 KGHSH and CDR2 LQKENI. The DNA for the CDR3 is TGTGCCAGCTCACCAACCGCGACTCCTGGAAACACCATATATTTT. Its translation is CASSPTATPGNTIYF.

The chain joins TRBV10-3 to TRBJ2-7; TRBD2 aligns across 9 bases. The CDR3 covers 17 residues. The germline CDR1 and CDR2 sequences are ENHRY and SYGVKD. Trimming took 3 bases from V and 3 from J; bases not matched to a gene: 12. The CDR3 reads CAISDVTSGYPRYEQYF. As DNA, the CDR3 is TGTGCCATCAGTGACGTGACTAGCGGTTACCCACGCTACGAGCAGTACTTC.

This chain connects TRBV4-2 to TRBJ2-3; 11 bases match TRBD2. Germline V CDR1 and CDR2: LGHNA, YNFKEQ. The CDR3 is 15 amino acids. The V gene end was trimmed by 6 bases and the J gene end by 4 bases; junction bases not matched to a gene: 6. DNA for the CDR3: TGTGCCAGCAGGACGGGACTAGCGGAATCAGATACGCAGTATTTT. This translates into CASRTGLAESDTQYF.

This chain's CDR3 is CASSWGQGNYGYTF. CDR3 nucleotide sequence: TGCGCCAGCAGCTGGGGACAGGGAAACTATGGCTACACCTTC. J is TRBJ1-2 and V is TRBV5-1; 9 bases agree with TRBD1. The CDR3 sequence is 14 residues long. V was clipped by 3 bases and J by 2 bases; unmatched bases: 2. Germline-derived CDR1 and CDR2 are SGHRS and YFSETQ.

The chain uses TRBV1 and TRBJ2-1; TRBD2 reflects the table's D call only, with no check against the DNA. TRBV1 is an annotated pseudogene. The CDR3 sequence is 18 residues long. As DNA, the CDR3 is TGCACCAGCAGCCAGCCCAACGGGGACGGGAGATTCAGGAATGAGCAGTTCTTC. Translated, it gives CTSSQPNGDGRFRNEQFF.

The chain joins TRBV7-7 to TRBJ2-5, with D uncertain. Germline V gene data show CDR1 as SSHAT and CDR2 as FNYEAQ (reference sequence). The CDR3 contains 13 residues. Trimming left V 5 bases short and J 2 bases short, with 9 bases between. The CDR3 nucleotides read TGTGCCAGCAGCCAAACTCGACAAGAGACCCAGTACTTC. It translates to CASSQTRQETQYF.

The rearrangement joins TRBV5-1 to TRBJ1-2; maybe TRBD1 (6 bases). CDR1 is SGHRS and CDR2 is YFSETQ in the germline V gene. This CDR3 contains 14 residues. V lost 7 bases, J lost 0 bases, and 13 bases lay in between. The CDR3 region has the DNA TGCGCCAGCGGCCGGGACACTGCTAACTATGGCTACACCTTC. It yields the protein CASGRDTANYGYTF.

The chain carries TRBV7-3 and TRBJ2-3; tentatively, D is TRBD2 (5 bases). V was clipped by 0 bases and J by 4 bases, with 11 bases between them. Germline CDR1 SGHTA, CDR2 FQGTGA. This CDR3 has 15 residues. The chain's CDR3 is CASSLTNSGPDTQYF. The CDR3 DNA sequence: TGTGCCAGCAGCTTAACGAACAGCGGTCCAGATACGCAGTATTTT.

This clone has a handful of counts. This rearrangement joins TRBV10-3 to TRBJ1-4; 9 bases align to TRBD1. CDR1 ENHRY and CDR2 SYGVKD come from the germline V gene. The CDR3 is 14 residues long. The V and J ends lost 4 bases and 8 bases, in that order; junction bases with no gene match: 5. This CDR3 reads CAISATTGGEKLFF. For the CDR3, the DNA is TGTGCCATCAGTGCAACGACAGGGGGAGAAAAACTGTTTTTT.

This rearrangement joins TRBV11-2 to TRBJ2-1, with 10 bases fitting TRBD2. The CDR3 is made up of 13 amino acids. Germline CDR1 SGHAT, CDR2 FQNNGV. The J segment lost 6 bases and the V segment lost 5 bases, leaving 1 base of the junction unmatched. The CDR3 is CASSLAGANEQFF. The CDR3, as DNA: TGTGCCAGCAGCCTAGCGGGAGCCAATGAGCAGTTCTTC.